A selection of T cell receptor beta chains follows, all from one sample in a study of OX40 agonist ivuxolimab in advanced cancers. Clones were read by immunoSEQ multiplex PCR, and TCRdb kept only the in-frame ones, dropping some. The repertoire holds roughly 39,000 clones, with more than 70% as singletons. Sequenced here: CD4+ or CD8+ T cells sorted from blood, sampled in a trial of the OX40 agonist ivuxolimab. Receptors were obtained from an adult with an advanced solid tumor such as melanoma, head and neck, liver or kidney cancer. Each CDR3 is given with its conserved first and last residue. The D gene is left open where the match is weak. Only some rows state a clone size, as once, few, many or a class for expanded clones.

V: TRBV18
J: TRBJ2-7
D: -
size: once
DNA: TGTGCCAGCTCGTCCGCGTCCTACGAGCAGTACTTC
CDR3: CASSSASYEQYF

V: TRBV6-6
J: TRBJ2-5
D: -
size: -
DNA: TGTGCCAGCAGTTACGTCCTTTTAGAGACCCAGTACTTC
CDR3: CASSYVLLETQYF

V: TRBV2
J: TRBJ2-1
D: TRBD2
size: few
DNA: TGTGCCAGCAAGGATAGCGGGAGGGGGATTGAGCAGTTCTTC
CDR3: CASKDSGRGIEQFF

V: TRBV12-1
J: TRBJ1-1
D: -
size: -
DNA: TGTGCCAGCAGCTCCCCCGGCCAGCCGTGCACTGAAGCTTTCTTT
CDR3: CASSSPGQPCTEAFF

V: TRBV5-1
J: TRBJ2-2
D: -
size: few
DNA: TGCGCCAGCAGCTTGGCCGCCTCGAACACCGGGGAGCTGTTTTTT
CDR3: CASSLAASNTGELFF

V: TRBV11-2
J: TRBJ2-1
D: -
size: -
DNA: TGTGCCAGCCTCCGAGGATGGTCGGGAAGCTCCTACAATGAGCAGTTCTTC
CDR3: CASLRGWSGSSYNEQFF

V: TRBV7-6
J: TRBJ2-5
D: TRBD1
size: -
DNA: TGTGCCAGCAGCCTCAATGACAGGGTGGCACAAGAGACCCAGTACTTC
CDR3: CASSLNDRVAQETQYF

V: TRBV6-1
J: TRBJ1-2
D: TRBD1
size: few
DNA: TGTGCCAGCACCCTTGGCAGGGGGAACAATGGCTACACCTTC
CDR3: CASTLGRGNNGYTF

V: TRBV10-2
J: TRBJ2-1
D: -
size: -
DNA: TGCGCCAGCAGTGAGTTGAGGTACAATGAGCAGTTCTTC
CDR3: CASSELRYNEQFF

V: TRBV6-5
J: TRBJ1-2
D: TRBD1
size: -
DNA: TGTGCCAGCAGTTACTCTTTGACAGGGAGCTATGGCTACACCTTC
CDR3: CASSYSLTGSYGYTF

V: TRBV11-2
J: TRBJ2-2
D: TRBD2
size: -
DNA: TGTGCCAGCACCCGCGGGGGACTAGCGGGAGTCGTCGCCGGGGAGCTGTTTTTT
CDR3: CASTRGGLAGVVAGELFF

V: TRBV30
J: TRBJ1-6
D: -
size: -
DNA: TGTGCCTGTTACAGACATACCTATAATTCACCCCTCCACTTT
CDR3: CACYRHTYNSPLHF

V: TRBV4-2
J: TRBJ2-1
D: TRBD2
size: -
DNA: TGTGCCAGCAGCCAGGCAACTAGCGGGAGGGGCGATGAGCAGTTCTTC
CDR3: CASSQATSGRGDEQFF

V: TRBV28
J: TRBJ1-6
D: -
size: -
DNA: TGTGCCACCAAAGGGGTGTCACCCCTCCACTTT
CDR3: CATKGVSPLHF

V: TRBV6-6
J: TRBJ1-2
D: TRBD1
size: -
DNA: TGTGCCAGCAGATCGACAGGGGTAAAACATGGCTACACCTTC
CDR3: CASRSTGVKHGYTF

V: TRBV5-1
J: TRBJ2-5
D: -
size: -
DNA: TGCGCCAGCAGCTTGGGGGGCCGGGAGACCCAGTACTTC
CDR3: CASSLGGRETQYF

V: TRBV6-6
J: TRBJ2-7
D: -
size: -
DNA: TGTGCCAGCAGCCAGGGCCGCGGGCCCTCCTACGAGCAGTACTTC
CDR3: CASSQGRGPSYEQYF

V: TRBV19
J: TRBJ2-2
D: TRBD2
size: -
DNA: TGTGCCAGTAGTAATGGCGGGAGACCCACCGGGGAGCTGTTTTTT
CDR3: CASSNGGRPTGELFF

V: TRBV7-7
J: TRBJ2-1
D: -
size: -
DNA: TGTGCTAGCAGCCGTCTGGGGGGGGCCAATGAGCAGTTCTTC
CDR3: CASSRLGGANEQFF

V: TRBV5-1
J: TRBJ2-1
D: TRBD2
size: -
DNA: TGCGCCAGCAGCGATGGGGCGGGGGGGAACAATGAGCAGTTCTTC
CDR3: CASSDGAGGNNEQFF

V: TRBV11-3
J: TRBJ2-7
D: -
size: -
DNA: TGTGCCAGCAGCCGGACAGTCTCCTACGAGCAGTACTTC
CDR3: CASSRTVSYEQYF

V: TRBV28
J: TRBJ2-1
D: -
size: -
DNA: TGTGCCACCAACGGACGGGAGCAGTTCTTC
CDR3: CATNGREQFF

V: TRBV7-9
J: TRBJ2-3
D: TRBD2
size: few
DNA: TGTGCCAGCAGCTTACTAGCGGGAGACACAGATACGCAGTATTTT
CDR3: CASSLLAGDTDTQYF

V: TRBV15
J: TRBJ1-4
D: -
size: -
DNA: TGTGCCACCAGCAGAGGAGAAGGGAGGAAACTGTTTTTT
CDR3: CATSRGEGRKLFF

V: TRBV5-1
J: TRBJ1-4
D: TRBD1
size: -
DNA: TGCGCCAGCAGCTTGGGAGGGACAGCAACTAATGAAAAACTGTTTTTT
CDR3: CASSLGGTATNEKLFF

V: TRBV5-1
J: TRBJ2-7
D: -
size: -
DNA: TGCGCCAGCAGCTTTTCCAAACCGGGACCCTACGAGCAGTACTTC
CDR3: CASSFSKPGPYEQYF

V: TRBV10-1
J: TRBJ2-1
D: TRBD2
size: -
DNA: TGCGCCAGCAGTGGAACCGGGACTAGCGGGGGGGATGAGCAGTTCTTC
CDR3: CASSGTGTSGGDEQFF

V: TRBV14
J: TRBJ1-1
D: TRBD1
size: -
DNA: TGTGCCAGCAGCTCGGCCAGGGGGACTGAAGCTTTCTTT
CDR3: CASSSARGTEAFF

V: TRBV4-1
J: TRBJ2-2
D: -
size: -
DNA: TGCGCCAGCAGCGCAGTTTTCGGGGAGCTGTTTTTT
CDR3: CASSAVFGELFF

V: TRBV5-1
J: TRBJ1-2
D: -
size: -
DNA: TGCGCCAGCAGCGATGACAGCTATGGCTACACCTTC
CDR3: CASSDDSYGYTF